This T cell receptor beta chain is drawn from a study of beta chain features in type 1 diabetes. This clone was seen a few times. No antigen is known for it. The authors reverse transcribed all of the isolated RNA, so sequencing captured expressed TCRB transcripts. Here immunoSEQ multiplex PCR was the method, and the copy in TCRdb shows in-frame clones only, minus some. The sample includes around 280,000 clones, over 14% of them seen just once. Study results and caveats: TCRB CDR3s were moderately but significantly shorter in Type 1 diabetes patients in all four CD4+ subsets.

CDR3 length: 15 amino acids. Deletions cut 1 base from V and 5 bases from J, with 14 bases between. Germline-derived CDR1 and CDR2 are MNHEY and SMNVEV (reference sequence). Specimen: naive CD4+ T cells from blood. The TCR comes from a man younger than 30 with type 1 diabetes. V is TRBV27 and J is TRBJ2-5, with a possible D match to TRBD1 (6 bases). Here the CDR3 DNA reads TGTGCCAGCAGTTTATATTACAGGGTGGGGGAGACCCAGTACTTC. It translates to CASSLYYRVGETQYF.